The 26 T cell receptor beta chains below come from one sample, sequenced in a study of blood T cell repertoires in COVID-19. Sequencing used immunoSEQ multiplex PCR; TCRdb keeps in-frame clones, though not all of them. The repertoire holds about 100,000 clones, with roughly 81% as singletons. Source material: peripheral blood. The receptors come from a man between 40 and 49 years old with active or convalescent COVID-19.

V gene TRBV18 combines with J gene TRBJ1-2, with D maybe TRBD1 (6 bases). In germline, CDR1 is KGHSH, CDR2 LQKENI. This CDR3 region has 15 residues. V was cut by 3 bases and J by 4 bases, with 15 bases left in between. The CDR3 here is CASSPGLGGVYGYTF. DNA of the CDR3: TGTGCCAGCTCACCTGGTCTAGGGGGGGTCTATGGCTACACCTTC.

The V and J genes are TRBV7-2 and TRBJ2-3, with 7 positions matching TRBD2. Looked up from germline, CDR1 is SGHTA and CDR2 is FQGNSA. The trim removed 3 bases at V and 4 bases at J, leaving 7 bases unmatched. The CDR3 has 15 residues. Here the CDR3 DNA reads TGTGCCAGCAGCTTGATTCGGGGGGACCCAGATACGCAGTATTTT. Translating gives CASSLIRGDPDTQYF.

As for this clone: One end of the junction does not line up with germline, which may come from a read error. The chain links TRBV5-1 to TRBJ1-3, with TRBD1 identical over 7 bases. Germline V lookup: CDR1 SGHRS, CDR2 YFSETQ. This CDR3 contains 14 residues. CDR3 amino acids: CASSLGQNENTIYF. The CDR3 DNA sequence: TGCGCCAGCAGTTTGGGACAGAATGAAAACACCATATATTTT.

The rearrangement links TRBV11-3 to TRBJ2-2, with D hard to call. The CDR3 sequence is 14 residues long. Trimming shortened V by 5 bases and J by 2 bases, and 9 bases separated the two germline ends. Germline-derived CDR1 and CDR2 are SGHNT and YENEEA. In DNA, the CDR3 is TGTGCCAGCAGCCGAGTTCGTAACACCGGGGAGCTGTTTTTT. It codes for CASSRVRNTGELFF.

The chain recombines TRBV11-3 with TRBJ1-1; D perhaps matches TRBD1 (5 bases). Germline values: CDR1 SGHNT, CDR2 YENEEA. The CDR3 has 14 residues. V dropped 2 bases and J dropped 1 base, with 8 bases sitting between them. This CDR3 reads CASSLRGPNTEAFF. In DNA, the CDR3 is TGTGCCAGCAGCTTAAGGGGCCCGAACACTGAAGCTTTCTTT.

This chain uses TRBV5-1 with TRBJ2-5; TRBD1 agrees at 10 bases. The CDR3 runs to 17 residues. Germline lookup yields CDR1 SGHRS and CDR2 YFSETQ. V lost 4 bases and J lost 3; bases outside the gene matches: 12. The CDR3 reads CASSRQGARSLEETQYF. CDR3 nucleotide sequence: TGCGCCAGCAGCCGACAGGGGGCGCGGTCTTTGGAAGAGACCCAGTACTTC.

The V and J genes are TRBV3-1 (or the pseudogene TRBV3-2) and TRBJ1-4, with unresolved D. Trimming took off 0 bases at V and 2 bases at J, with 10 bases between the two ends. The CDR3 is made up of 16 amino acids. Per the germline V gene, CDR1 is LGHDT and CDR2 is YNNKEL (reference sequence). Here the CDR3 DNA reads TGTGCCAGCAGCCAAGACGCCCGGGTTACTAATGAAAAACTGTTTTTT. Its protein is CASSQDARVTNEKLFF.

Details on this clone: The sample carries other DNA sequences with the same CDR3. The chain employs TRBV30 and TRBJ2-2; D possibly corresponds to TRBD1 (7 bases). The CDR3 is made up of 13 amino acids. Trimming pared 2 bases from V and 7 bases from J, leaving 11 bases between. Germline assignment: CDR1 GTSNPN and CDR2 SVGIG (reference sequence). Here the CDR3 DNA reads TGTGCCTGGAGTAGGCAGGGGGGCGGGGAGCTGTTTTTT. Its protein is CAWSRQGGGELFF.

V usage is TRBV27 and J usage is TRBJ2-7, with D uncertain. Per the germline V gene, CDR1 is MNHEY and CDR2 is SMNVEV (reference sequence). V was pared by 2 bases and J by 2 bases, with 10 bases between. The CDR3 length is 14 residues. CDR3 protein: CASSLKTHTYEQYF. In DNA form, the CDR3 reads TGTGCCAGCAGTTTAAAGACACACACCTACGAGCAGTACTTC.

The chain links TRBV10-1 to TRBJ1-1, with unresolved D. In germline, CDR1 is WNHNN, CDR2 SYGVQD (reference sequence). The CDR3 has 12 residues. V gave up 0 bases and J gave up 7 bases, with 6 bases separating them. CDR3 residues: CASSESTREAFF. The CDR3 bases are TGCGCCAGCAGTGAGTCTACGCGTGAAGCTTTCTTT.

The genes are TRBV7-9 and TRBJ2-5; TRBD2 matches 10 bases. Germline CDR1 is SEHNR and CDR2 is FQNEAQ (reference sequence). The CDR3 length is 16 residues. After removal of 5 bases from V and 1 base from J, the junction contained 7 bases not matched to a gene. CDR3 sequence (DNA): TGTGCCAGCAGCGGTAGCGGGGGGCGAAGCCAAGAGACCCAGTACTTC. It encodes CASSGSGGRSQETQYF.

The chain uses TRBV4-2 and TRBJ2-5; 8 bases are shared with TRBD2. Germline V CDR1 and CDR2: LGHNA, YNFKEQ. The CDR3 consists of 17 residues. The trim removed 1 base at V and 2 bases at J, leaving 9 bases unmatched. Written as DNA, the CDR3 is TGTGCCAGCAGCCAAGTACTAGCGAGCGGGGGACAAGAGACCCAGTACTTC. This codes for CASSQVLASGGQETQYF.

For the CDR3, the DNA is TGCAGTGCTAGTTCCCTGACTAGCGGTTCCTACGAGCAGTACTTC. Protein: CSASSLTSGSYEQYF. The chain uses TRBV20-1 and TRBJ2-7, with 9 bases lining up with TRBD2. V was clipped by 3 bases and J by 1 base; unmatched bases: 7. The CDR3 consists of 15 residues. Looked up from germline, CDR1 is DFQATT and CDR2 is SNEGSKA (reference sequence).

V usage is TRBV6-5 and J usage is TRBJ1-1; D unresolved. Trimming removed 6 bases from V and 1 base from J, with 12 bases in between. Germline loops: CDR1 MNHEY, CDR2 SVGAGI. The CDR3 runs to 14 residues. CDR3 in amino acids: CASSRDLRNTEAFF. The CDR3 DNA is TGTGCCAGCAGCCGCGACTTACGGAACACTGAAGCTTTCTTT.

The V call is TRBV7-9, the J call TRBJ1-1, with D hard to call. V was pared by 3 bases and J by 9 bases, with 17 bases between. This CDR3 is built from 14 residues. Germline CDR1 reads SEHNR; CDR2 reads FQNEAQ (reference sequence). The CDR3 DNA reads as TGTGCCAGCAGCTTCCTTGGCGGTGGCAACCAAGCTTTCTTT. Its protein product is CASSFLGGGNQAFF.

The gene calls are TRBV2 and TRBJ2-7, with 9 bases lining up with TRBD1. Germline assignment: CDR1 SNHLY and CDR2 FYNNEI. J was trimmed by 2 bases and V by 6 bases; bases with no gene match: 5. The CDR3 spans 14 residues. The CDR3 DNA is TGTGCCAGCAGGGGACAGGGATTGACCTACGAGCAGTACTTC. Residues: CASRGQGLTYEQYF.

The CDR3 DNA is TGCGCCAGCCGTGCCGAGACACCGAGCTCTGGGGCCAACGTCCTGACTTTC. Its protein is CASRAETPSSGANVLTF. V is TRBV5-1 and J is TRBJ2-6; D unresolved. The CDR3 runs to 17 residues. Germline values: CDR1 SGHRS, CDR2 YFSETQ. Trimming removed 7 bases at V and 0 bases at J, with 17 bases between.

The rearrangement links TRBV9 to TRBJ2-1; the match to TRBD2 covers 12 bases. The CDR3 has 17 residues. Germline CDR1 is SGDLS and CDR2 is YYNGEE. With V trimmed by 2 bases and J by 6 bases, 9 bases remained unmatched. The CDR3 coding sequence is TGTGCCAGCAGCGTTCTCCCCCTAGCGGGGGGGCCCAATGAGCAGTTCTTC. Its translation is CASSVLPLAGGPNEQFF. The full variable domain, in which reference TRBV9 and TRBJ2-1 provide the parts outside the CDR3, is DSGVTQTPKHLITATGQRVTLRCSPRSGDLSVYWYQQSLDQGLQFLIQYYNGEERAKGNILERFSAQQFPDLHSELNLSSLELGDSALYFCASSVLPLAGGPNEQFFGPGTRLTVL.

V usage is TRBV10-3 and J usage is TRBJ1-3; D perhaps matches TRBD1 (6 bases). V lost 7 bases, J lost 7 bases, and 14 bases lay in between. This CDR3 is built from 13 residues. CDR1 and CDR2 (germline): ENHRY, SYGVKD. The CDR3 loop is CAITTGTSNTIYF. The CDR3 DNA sequence: TGTGCCATCACGACGGGGACATCCAACACCATATATTTT.

This clone was seen many times. The chain links TRBV4-1 to TRBJ1-4; D possibly corresponds to TRBD1 (6 bases). The CDR3 is 15 residues long. Germline V gives CDR1 MGHRA, CDR2 YSYEKL. V lost 0 bases, J lost 3 bases, and 8 bases lay in between. Here the CDR3 DNA reads TGCGCCAGCAGCCAAGAGCACAGGGCTAATGAAAAACTGTTTTTT. Translated: CASSQEHRANEKLFF.

The chain links TRBV7-9 to TRBJ2-2; TRBD1 might be the D (5 bases). In germline, CDR1 is SEHNR, CDR2 FQNEAQ (reference sequence). The CDR3 is made up of 15 amino acids. The V end lost 5 bases, the J end lost 4 bases, and 14 bases lay between the germline ends. Written as DNA, the CDR3 is TGTGCCAGCAGCCCTCAGCCAGGGCCCACCGGGGAGCTGTTTTTT. It codes for CASSPQPGPTGELFF.

This clone was picked up one time. The chain uses TRBV19 and TRBJ2-6; 7 bases agree with TRBD1. The CDR3 has 17 amino acids. Germline CDR1 LNHDA, CDR2 SQIVND (reference sequence). V was pared by 5 bases and J by 0 bases, with 7 bases of the junction left unmatched. The CDR3 DNA follows: TGTGCCAGTAGTCCGGGACAGAGTAACTCTGGGGCCAACGTCCTGACTTTC. Translating gives CASSPGQSNSGANVLTF.

This clone appeared a few times. The chain employs TRBV6-8 and TRBJ2-7; D is perhaps TRBD2 (6 bases). Germline V gene data show CDR1 as MNHGY and CDR2 as SAAAGT. V was pared by 2 bases and J by 7 bases, with 12 bases between. The CDR3 has 13 residues. CDR3 nucleotide sequence: TGTGCCAGCAGTTACCCCGACCGGGAGGAGCAGTACTTC. Protein: CASSYPDREEQYF.

The rearrangement joins TRBV27 to TRBJ1-6; D unclear. Deletions cut 6 bases from V and 10 bases from J, with 13 bases between. The CDR3 sequence is 13 residues long. Germline assignment: CDR1 MNHEY and CDR2 SMNVEV (reference sequence). The CDR3 DNA reads TGTGCCAGCAGCCTTTCAAGGAGCTCACCCCTCCACTTT. Its translation is CASSLSRSSPLHF.

The chain couples TRBV3-1 (or the pseudogene TRBV3-2) to TRBJ1-6, with 9 bases lining up with TRBD1. Trimming at V came to 2 bases and at J to 8 bases, leaving 4 bases not matched to a gene. Per germline, CDR1 LGHDT and CDR2 YNNKEL (reference sequence). CDR3 length: 15 amino acids. In DNA, the CDR3 is TGTGCCAGCAGCCAAACAGGGGGCGGCGATTCACCCCTCCACTTT. Translated, it gives CASSQTGGGDSPLHF.

This clone was counted once. This chain joins TRBV6-2 or TRBV6-3 and TRBJ2-7; D is ambiguous. The CDR3 consists of 12 residues. Germline CDR1 and CDR2: MNHEY and SVGEGT. V lost 5 bases to trimming and J lost 3 bases, with 8 bases between them. CDR3 sequence: CASSQDNYEQYF. CDR3 sequence (DNA): TGTGCCAGCAGTCAAGACAACTACGAGCAGTACTTC.